The next 28 T cell receptor beta chains were all read from a single sample in a study of OX40 agonist ivuxolimab in advanced cancers. Produced via immunoSEQ multiplex PCR; TCRdb's table is partial and in-frame only. The sample records about 78,000 clones, about 90% being singletons. The starting material was CD4+ or CD8+ T cells sorted from blood, obtained in a trial of the OX40 agonist ivuxolimab. The receptors were gathered from an adult with an advanced solid tumor such as melanoma, head and neck, liver or kidney cancer.

This clone was detected only a few times. The genes are TRBV30 and TRBJ1-2, with D possibly TRBD1 on 5 matching bases. Trimming left V 0 bases short and J 6 bases short, with 8 bases between. Germline-derived CDR1 and CDR2 are GTSNPN and SVGIG (reference sequence). The CDR3 extends over 12 amino acids. CDR3 coding DNA: TGTGCCTGGAGTGTAAGGGGAGATGGCTACACCTTC. This encodes CAWSVRGDGYTF.

For the CDR3, the DNA is TGTGCCTGGAGTGTTGGGGAGGGGAGGACCCAGCATTTT. Translation gives CAWSVGEGRTQHF. The chain has TRBV30 and TRBJ1-5; perhaps TRBD1 as D (5 bases). Germline values: CDR1 GTSNPN, CDR2 SVGIG (reference sequence). V lost 0 bases, J lost 11 bases, and 14 bases lay in between. This CDR3 has 13 amino acids.

As to this clone: The junction departs from germline at one end; a sequencing error may be responsible. The chain recombines TRBV5-1 with TRBJ1-1; weak D call: TRBD1 (5 bases). The CDR3 contains 15 residues. Germline V gives CDR1 SGHRS, CDR2 YFSETQ. CDR3 residues: CASSLGQHPNAEAFF. CDR3 DNA sequence: TGCGCCAGCAGCTTGGGACAGCACCCGAACGCTGAAGCTTTCTTT. Combining the CDR3 with reference TRBV5-1 and TRBJ1-1 gives the whole variable domain KAGVTQTPRYLIKTRGQQVTLSCSPISGHRSVSWYQQTPGQGLQFLFEYFSETQRNKGNFPGRFSGRQFSNSRSEMNVSTLELGDSALYLCASSLGQHPNAEAFFGQGTRLTVV.

This clone has just one count. The chain links TRBV9 to TRBJ2-2; D ambiguous. The V gene's germline CDR1 is SGDLS and CDR2 YYNGEE. The CDR3 totals 13 residues. Trimming removed 3 bases at V and 2 bases at J, with 5 bases between. The CDR3 region has the DNA TGTGCCAGCAGCGGAGTTAACACCGGGGAGCTGTTTTTT. Its protein is CASSGVNTGELFF.

This clone has just one count. V and J are TRBV19 and TRBJ2-7; D may be TRBD1 (6 bases). The V gene lost 4 bases and the J gene lost 0 bases, with 7 bases spanning the gap. The CDR3 is 13 amino acids. Germline CDR1 reads LNHDA; CDR2 reads SQIVND (reference sequence). The CDR3 spells CASSTGHSYEQYF. DNA of the CDR3: TGTGCCAGTAGTACGGGACACTCCTACGAGCAGTACTTC. Drawing the rest from reference TRBV19 and TRBJ2-7, the complete variable domain is DGGITQSPKYLFRKEGQNVTLSCEQNLNHDAMYWYRQDPGQGLRLIYYSQIVNDFQKGDIAEGYSVSREKKESFPLTVTSAQKNPTAFYLCASSTGHSYEQYFGPGTRLTVT.

This clone was observed once. Its ends do not fully match the called genes, so a read error is possible. The rearrangement links TRBV7-7 to TRBJ1-6; unclear D gene. Germline V gene lookup returns CDR1 SSHAT and CDR2 FNYEAQ (reference sequence). This CDR3 is 13 amino acids long. The CDR3 reads CASSPAGDSPLHF. The CDR3 DNA is TGTGCTAGCAGCCCCGCCGGGGATTCACCCCTCCACTTT.

The V and J genes are TRBV18 and TRBJ1-3; possible D gene TRBD1, 5 bases. V lost 1 base, J lost 3 bases, and 16 bases lay in between. Germline V CDR1 and CDR2: KGHSH, LQKENI. The CDR3 extends over 17 amino acids. CDR3 coding DNA: TGTGCCAGCTCACCACGAATGGGGCTTAGAGTTGGAAACACCATATATTTT. Translating it yields CASSPRMGLRVGNTIYF.

This chain joins TRBV28 and TRBJ2-3; unclear D gene. The germline gives CDR1 MDHEN, CDR2 SYDVKM. V was cut by 7 bases and J by 6 bases, with 14 bases left in between. The CDR3 extends over 13 amino acids. CDR3 bases: TGTGCCAGCACCCTCTCCGGCGAGGATACGCAGTATTTT. Translated: CASTLSGEDTQYF.

The chain joins TRBV5-6 to TRBJ2-1; D tentatively reads TRBD1 or TRBD2 (5 bases each). CDR1 is SGHDT, CDR2 YYEEEE, per germline. The V end lost 5 bases, the J end lost 5 bases, and 14 bases lay between the germline ends. There are 14 residues in the CDR3. Written as DNA, the CDR3 is TGTGCCAGCAGGCCCGGGACGGTGAACAATGAGCAGTTCTTC. Its protein product is CASRPGTVNNEQFF.

In its sample, this clone was seen once. The chain is built from TRBV6-5 and TRBJ1-5; 11 bases agree with TRBD1. Germline V lookup: CDR1 MNHEY, CDR2 SVGAGI. V dropped 4 bases and J dropped 15; count of bases not matched to a gene: 17. The CDR3 consists of 16 residues. The CDR3 DNA is TGTGCCAGCAGTTTAACCGGGACAGGGGGGGGTCGCCCTCTGCATTTT. Translation gives CASSLTGTGGGRPLHF.

The chain employs TRBV2 and TRBJ2-7; D is perhaps TRBD2 (6 bases). The V end lost 5 bases, the J end lost 1 base, and 15 bases lay between the germline ends. There are 15 residues in the CDR3. Germline CDR1 is SNHLY and CDR2 is FYNNEI. The CDR3 spells CASSPSQGGSYEQYF. CDR3 in DNA: TGTGCCAGCAGTCCCTCCCAGGGAGGATCCTACGAGCAGTACTTC.

The V gene is TRBV6-1, the J gene TRBJ1-4; D is ambiguous. The CDR3 length is 16 residues. The germline V gene encodes CDR1 MNHNS and CDR2 SASEGT. The V end lost 1 base, the J end lost 2 bases, and 11 bases lay between the germline ends. The DNA for the CDR3 is TGTGCCAGCAGTGAAGGAAGGACCTCCACTAATGAAAAACTGTTTTTT. Translating gives CASSEGRTSTNEKLFF.

V usage is TRBV5-7 and J usage is TRBJ1-2; 7 bases are shared with TRBD1. TRBV5-7 falls under the ORF class, with uncertain function. This CDR3 spans 19 amino acids. V was pared by 4 bases and J by 0 bases, with 18 bases of the junction left unmatched. In DNA, the CDR3 is TGTGCCAGCAGCCCGCCGTGGGACAGCCCCAAATTCACTAACTATGGCTACACCTTC. It translates to CASSPPWDSPKFTNYGYTF.

This chain links TRBV6-4 with TRBJ1-5; no definite D call. In germline, CDR1 is MRHNA, CDR2 SNTAGT. This CDR3 region has 12 residues. The ends were cut back, 1 base at V and 4 bases at J, with 2 bases in the middle. The DNA for the CDR3 is TGTGCCAGCAGTGACTTTAATCAGCCCCAGCATTTT. This encodes CASSDFNQPQHF.

The chain joins TRBV5-1 to TRBJ2-3, with 9 bases lining up with TRBD1. From germline, CDR1 is SGHRS and CDR2 YFSETQ. The V gene end was trimmed by 4 bases and the J gene end by 3 bases; junction bases not matched to a gene: 9. The CDR3 covers 16 residues. DNA of the CDR3: TGCGCCAGCAGCACCGGTCGGGACAGGGTAACAGATACGCAGTATTTT. Protein: CASSTGRDRVTDTQYF.

The rearrangement links TRBV6-4 to TRBJ2-1; 13 bases are a match to TRBD2. The CDR3 length is 14 residues. The trim removed 8 bases at V and 8 bases at J, leaving 6 bases unmatched. The germline gives CDR1 MRHNA, CDR2 SNTAGT. Here the CDR3 reads CASRTSGSFDEQFF. The CDR3 region has the DNA TGTGCCAGCCGGACTAGCGGGAGCTTCGATGAGCAGTTCTTC.

The genes are TRBV30 and TRBJ2-3; no clear D gene. Trimming took off 4 bases at V and 3 bases at J, with 11 bases between the two ends. Germline values: CDR1 GTSNPN, CDR2 SVGIG (reference sequence). This CDR3 spans 13 amino acids. The CDR3 loop reads CAWMGKATDTQYF. CDR3 bases: TGTGCCTGGATGGGGAAAGCAACAGATACGCAGTATTTT.

This rearrangement joins TRBV28 to TRBJ1-5; D gene unclear. From germline, CDR1 is MDHEN and CDR2 SYDVKM. V shed 3 bases and J shed 5 bases, with 8 bases lying between them. CDR3 length equals 13 residues. CDR3 sequence (DNA): TGTGCCAGCAGTTTGGGGTACCATCAGCCCCAGCATTTT. Protein product: CASSLGYHQPQHF.

This chain connects TRBV6-1 to TRBJ1-2; D uncertain. The CDR3 has 14 amino acids. V gave up 6 bases and J gave up 4 bases, with 15 bases separating them. CDR1 is MNHNS and CDR2 is SASEGT in the germline V gene. The CDR3: CASSLQLPPYGYTF. As DNA, the CDR3 is TGTGCCAGCAGCCTCCAATTACCCCCCTATGGCTACACCTTC.

The gene calls are TRBV19 and TRBJ1-1; D gene uncertain. From germline, CDR1 is LNHDA and CDR2 SQIVND (reference sequence). With 7 bases removed from V and 1 base from J, the gap between germline ends came to 16 bases. CDR3 length: 15 amino acids. This chain's CDR3 is CASTVRRQANTEAFF. CDR3 coding DNA: TGTGCCAGTACCGTAAGGCGGCAGGCGAACACTGAAGCTTTCTTT. The entire variable domain, with the rest obtained from reference TRBV19 and TRBJ1-1, is as follows: DGGITQSPKYLFRKEGQNVTLSCEQNLNHDAMYWYRQDPGQGLRLIYYSQIVNDFQKGDIAEGYSVSREKKESFPLTVTSAQKNPTAFYLCASTVRRQANTEAFFGQGTRLTVV.

This clone appeared once. V gene TRBV18 combines with J gene TRBJ1-2; 8 nucleotides agree with TRBD1. CDR1 KGHSH and CDR2 LQKENI come from the germline V gene. The CDR3 sequence is 17 residues long. V gave up 1 base and J gave up 4 bases; unmatched junction bases: 11. The DNA for the CDR3 is TGTGCCAGCTCACCACGAGACAGGGGCACTTTGAGCTATGGCTACACCTTC. The encoded protein is CASSPRDRGTLSYGYTF.

The CDR3, as DNA: TGTGCCAGCAGACCTAGTCTCGGGGGCGGAAATGAGCAGTTCTTC. Protein sequence: CASRPSLGGGNEQFF. The V gene is TRBV27, the J gene TRBJ2-1; D could derive from TRBD1 or TRBD2 (6 bases each). V shed 6 bases and J shed 7 bases, with 19 bases lying between them. Germline V gives CDR1 MNHEY, CDR2 SMNVEV (reference sequence). The CDR3 sequence is 15 residues long.

This chain's CDR3 is CASSPDMREHEQFF. CDR3 DNA sequence: TGTGCCAGCAGTCCCGACATGAGGGAGCATGAGCAGTTCTTC. J is TRBJ2-1 and V is TRBV6-1; TRBD2 is a possible D gene (5 bases). The CDR3 extends over 14 amino acids. Trimming removed 5 bases at V and 8 bases at J, with 16 bases between. Germline V gene lookup returns CDR1 MNHNS and CDR2 SASEGT.

The CDR3 DNA is TGCGCCAGCAGCCCCCGGGGGGCTAGCTCTGGAAACACCATATATTTT. Encoded protein: CASSPRGASSGNTIYF. The rearrangement uses TRBV5-1 and TRBJ1-3, with a weak D call TRBD1 (6 bases). The CDR3 length is 16 residues. V was shortened by 4 bases and J by 0 bases, with 14 bases between the two germline ends. Germline CDR1 reads SGHRS; CDR2 reads YFSETQ.

The V call is TRBV5-1, the J call TRBJ1-6; no clear D. From germline, CDR1 is SGHRS and CDR2 YFSETQ. V was clipped by 4 bases and J by 6 bases, with 17 bases between them. The CDR3 runs 16 residues. This CDR3 reads CASSPYSGSFNSPLHF. As DNA, the CDR3 is TGCGCCAGCAGCCCCTATTCCGGGAGCTTTAATTCACCCCTCCACTTT. Variable domain in full (rest from reference TRBV5-1 and TRBJ1-6): KAGVTQTPRYLIKTRGQQVTLSCSPISGHRSVSWYQQTPGQGLQFLFEYFSETQRNKGNFPGRFSGRQFSNSRSEMNVSTLELGDSALYLCASSPYSGSFNSPLHFGNGTRLTVT.

The rearrangement links TRBV18 to TRBJ2-3; a possible D gene is TRBD2 (6 bases). The CDR3 covers 14 residues. V lost 10 bases and J lost 0, with 14 bases in between. Per the germline V gene, CDR1 is KGHSH and CDR2 is LQKENI. The CDR3 protein is CATAGLASTDTQYF. CDR3 coding DNA: TGTGCCACCGCAGGGCTAGCGAGCACAGATACGCAGTATTTT.

V is TRBV19 and J is TRBJ1-4, with 7 bases that match TRBD1. The germline V gene encodes CDR1 LNHDA and CDR2 SQIVND (reference sequence). The junction had 9 bases not matched to a gene; V was cut back by 8 bases and J by 6 bases. The CDR3 extends over 14 amino acids. The CDR3 DNA sequence: TGTGCCAGTCCCTCTAAGGGGGCCGATGAAAAACTGTTTTTT. This translates into CASPSKGADEKLFF.

The chain employs TRBV5-4 and TRBJ1-1; 8 nucleotides match TRBD1. V lost 5 bases to trimming and J lost 6 bases; unmatched junction nucleotides: 12. There are 15 residues in the CDR3. Germline V gene lookup returns CDR1 SGHNT and CDR2 YYREEE (reference sequence). The CDR3 region has the DNA TGTGCCAGCAGATACAGGACAGGGAGGGAGGCTGAAGCTTTCTTT. The encoded protein is CASRYRTGREAEAFF.